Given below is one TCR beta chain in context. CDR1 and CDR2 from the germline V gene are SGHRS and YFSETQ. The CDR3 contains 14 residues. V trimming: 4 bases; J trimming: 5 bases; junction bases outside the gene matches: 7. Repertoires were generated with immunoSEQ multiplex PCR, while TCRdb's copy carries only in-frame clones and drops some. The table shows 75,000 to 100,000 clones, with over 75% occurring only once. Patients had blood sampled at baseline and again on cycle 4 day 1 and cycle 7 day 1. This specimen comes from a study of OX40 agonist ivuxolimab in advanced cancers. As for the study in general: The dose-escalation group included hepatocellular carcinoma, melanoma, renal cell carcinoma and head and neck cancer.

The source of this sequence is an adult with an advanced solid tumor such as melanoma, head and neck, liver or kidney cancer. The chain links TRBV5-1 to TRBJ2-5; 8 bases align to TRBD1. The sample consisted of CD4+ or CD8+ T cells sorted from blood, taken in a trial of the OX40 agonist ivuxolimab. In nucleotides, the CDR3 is TGCGCCAGCAGCCTTGACAGGGGTAGCGAGACCCAGTACTTC. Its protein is CASSLDRGSETQYF.